Listed below are T cell receptor beta chains from one sample, sequenced in a study of cytomegalovirus exposure and HLA in healthy donors. Produced via immunoSEQ multiplex PCR; TCRdb's table is partial and in-frame only. The sample holds about 130,000 clones, 95% to 96% seen once. Sequencing was done on a sample of PBMCs. The receptors originated from a man aged 18-30 years in good health and CMV-seronegative. CDR3s include the opening cysteine and the closing phenylalanine or tryptophan. A D gene is named only where the DNA matches it firmly. Clone sizes are given selectively: once, few, many, or a class where the clone is expanded.

TRBD2,TRBJ2-7,.,15,TRBV4-1,CASSPSGAPEGEQYF,TGCGCCAGCAGCCCTAGCGGGGCCCCGGAGGGTGAGCAGTACTTC
TRBD2,TRBJ2-2,.,17,TRBV19,CASSSGTSGSRTGELFF,TGTGCCAGTAGTTCCGGGACTAGCGGGAGTCGTACCGGGGAGCTGTTTTTT
.,TRBJ2-6,.,15,TRBV7-3,CASSFYGSGANVLTF,TGTGCCAGCAGCTTCTACGGCTCTGGGGCCAACGTCCTGACTTTC
.,TRBJ2-7,once,16,TRBV13,CASSLGQVMWDYEQYF,TGTGCCAGCAGCTTAGGACAGGTAATGTGGGACTACGAGCAGTACTTC
TRBD2,TRBJ2-7,.,14,TRBV10-3,CAISDWTSSDEQYF,TGTGCCATCAGTGACTGGACTAGCTCCGACGAGCAGTACTTC
.,TRBJ2-7,.,13,TRBV28,CASTQGTHLEQYF,TGTGCCAGCACTCAAGGGACACATCTCGAGCAGTACTTC
TRBD1,TRBJ1-4,.,13,TRBV6-5,CASSFRGNEKLFF,TGTGCCAGCAGTTTCAGGGGGAATGAAAAACTGTTTTTT
.,TRBJ2-3,once,17,TRBV27,CASSLGGSWNSTDTQYF,TGTGCCAGCAGTTTAGGAGGGAGTTGGAACAGCACAGATACGCAGTATTTT
TRBD1,TRBJ1-5,.,18,TRBV19,CASSTGQDLFRINQPQHF,TGTGCCAGTAGTACAGGACAGGACCTATTTCGAATCAATCAGCCCCAGCATTTT
.,TRBJ2-1,.,13,TRBV27,CASSFLGGNEQFF,TGTGCCAGCAGTTTTCTGGGGGGCAATGAGCAGTTCTTC
TRBD1,TRBJ1-2,.,16,TRBV9,CASSALPGQGGGGYTF,TGTGCCAGCAGCGCCCTACCGGGACAGGGAGGCGGCGGCTACACCTTC
.,TRBJ2-3,.,11,TRBV20-1,CSAQFPDTQYF,TGCAGTGCTCAGTTCCCAGATACGCAGTATTTT
TRBD2,TRBJ2-1,.,15,TRBV2,CASSLGLAGVGEQFF,TGTGCCAGCTCCCTCGGACTAGCGGGAGTGGGTGAGCAGTTCTTC
TRBD1,TRBJ2-7,.,15,TRBV6-5,CASGYWTGDSYEQYF,TGTGCCAGCGGCTACTGGACAGGGGACTCCTACGAGCAGTACTTC
TRBD1,TRBJ2-5,.,15,TRBV9,CASSVVGQGRATQYF,TGTGCCAGCAGCGTAGTAGGACAGGGCCGAGCGACCCAGTACTTC
TRBD2,TRBJ2-3,.,16,TRBV6-5,CASSYERGRIVDTQYF,TGTGCCAGCAGTTATGAGCGCGGGAGAATCGTAGATACGCAGTATTTT
.,TRBJ2-7,.,15,TRBV19,CASSLAGAPLYEQYF,TGTGCCAGTAGTTTGGCCGGAGCACCTCTCTACGAGCAGTACTTC
TRBD1,TRBJ2-1,.,15,TRBV5-5,CASSFGGQGAYEQFF,TGTGCCAGCAGCTTCGGGGGACAGGGGGCATATGAGCAGTTCTTC
.,TRBJ2-2,.,13,TRBV30,CAWSRVEGGELFF,TGTGCCTGGTCCCGGGTTGAAGGCGGGGAGCTGTTTTTT
TRBD1,TRBJ1-1,.,16,TRBV4-2,CASSQDGGTTGSEAFF,TGTGCCAGCAGCCAAGATGGGGGAACGACAGGGAGTGAAGCTTTCTTT
TRBD1,TRBJ1-1,.,16,TRBV30,CAWSPRWGTGHTEAFF,TGTGCCTGGAGTCCACGGTGGGGGACAGGTCACACTGAAGCTTTCTTT
TRBD1,TRBJ1-2,.,16,TRBV9,CASSYPTGGAPGGYTF,TGTGCCAGCAGCTATCCGACAGGGGGCGCCCCGGGAGGCTACACCTTC
TRBD1,TRBJ2-7,.,14,TRBV5-1,CASSQRTGGREQYF,TGCGCCAGCAGCCAACGGACAGGGGGGAGGGAGCAGTACTTC
.,TRBJ2-5,few,12,TRBV25-1,CASSVRVETQYF,TGTGCCAGCAGTGTTAGAGTAGAGACCCAGTACTTC
.,TRBJ1-3,.,13,TRBV28,CASSLQGRGTIYF,TGTGCCAGCAGTTTGCAGGGTCGAGGCACCATATATTTT
TRBD2,TRBJ2-1,.,16,TRBV7-2,CASSLGARRERGEQFF,TGTGCCAGCAGCTTAGGAGCTCGGCGGGAGAGAGGTGAGCAGTTCTTC
.,TRBJ2-7,.,14,TRBV10-3,CAIRGDTDSYEQYF,TGTGCCATCAGGGGGGACACCGACTCCTACGAGCAGTACTTC
TRBD2,TRBJ2-1,.,15,TRBV27,CASTLSGSGYNEQFF,TGTGCCAGCACCCTTAGCGGGAGTGGGTACAATGAGCAGTTCTTC
TRBD2,TRBJ2-7,.,12,TRBV5-4,CASSRTRNEQYF,TGTGCCAGCAGCAGGACTAGAAACGAGCAGTACTTC
TRBD2,TRBJ2-3,.,16,TRBV5-6,CASSLDGGSPRDTQYF,TGTGCCAGCAGCTTGGATGGCGGGAGCCCCAGAGATACGCAGTATTTT
TRBD2,TRBJ2-1,.,17,TRBV18,CASSPPSGGRTYNEQFF,TGTGCCAGCTCTCCCCCGAGTGGCGGGAGGACCTACAATGAGCAGTTCTTC
TRBD1,TRBJ1-2,few,15,TRBV6-1,CASSRTGLSSVGYTF,TGTGCCAGCAGTAGGACAGGGCTCTCCTCGGTAGGCTACACCTTC
.,TRBJ2-7,.,15,TRBV28,CASSFIYSKAYEQYF,TGTGCCAGCAGTTTTATTTACAGCAAGGCCTACGAGCAGTACTTC
.,TRBJ1-5,.,15,TRBV19,CASSLDRSRNQPQHF,TGTGCCAGTAGTCTGGACAGAAGCCGAAATCAGCCCCAGCATTTT
TRBD1,TRBJ1-1,.,17,TRBV5-4,CASSVDRGGVSSTEAFF,TGTGCCAGCAGCGTAGACAGGGGAGGCGTTAGTAGCACTGAAGCTTTCTTT
.,TRBJ2-1,.,13,TRBV29-1,CSVASGSYNEQFF,TGCAGCGTGGCCAGCGGGTCCTACAATGAGCAGTTCTTC
.,TRBJ2-1,.,11,TRBV28,CASSLGGEQFF,TGTGCCAGCAGTCTCGGGGGTGAGCAGTTCTTC